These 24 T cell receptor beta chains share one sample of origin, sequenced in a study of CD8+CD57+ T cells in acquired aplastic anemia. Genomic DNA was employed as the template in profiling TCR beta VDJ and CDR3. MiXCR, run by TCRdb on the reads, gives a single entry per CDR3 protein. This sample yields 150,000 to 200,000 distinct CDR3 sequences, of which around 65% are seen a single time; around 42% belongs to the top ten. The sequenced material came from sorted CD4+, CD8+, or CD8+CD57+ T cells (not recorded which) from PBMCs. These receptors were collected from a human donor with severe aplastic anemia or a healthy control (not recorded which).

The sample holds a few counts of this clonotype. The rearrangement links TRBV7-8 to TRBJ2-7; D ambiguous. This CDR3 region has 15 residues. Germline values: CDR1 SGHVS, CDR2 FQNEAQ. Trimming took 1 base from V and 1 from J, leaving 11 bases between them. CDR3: CASSLEAAVSYEQYF. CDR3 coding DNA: TGTGCCAGCAGCTTAGAAGCAGCCGTTTCCTACGAGCAGTACTTC.

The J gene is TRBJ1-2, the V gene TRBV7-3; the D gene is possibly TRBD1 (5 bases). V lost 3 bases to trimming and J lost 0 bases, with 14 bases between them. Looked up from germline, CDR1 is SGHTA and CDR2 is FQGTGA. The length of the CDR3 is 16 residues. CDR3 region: CASSLALGTTNYGYTF. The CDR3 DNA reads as TGTGCCAGCAGCTTGGCCCTAGGGACCACTAACTATGGCTACACCTTC.

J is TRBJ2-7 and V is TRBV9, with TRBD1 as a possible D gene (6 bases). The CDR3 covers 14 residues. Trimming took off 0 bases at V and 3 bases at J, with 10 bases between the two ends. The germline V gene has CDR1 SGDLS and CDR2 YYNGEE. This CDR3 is CASSVAGAGYEQYF. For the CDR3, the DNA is TGTGCCAGCAGCGTAGCAGGGGCTGGCTACGAGCAGTACTTC.

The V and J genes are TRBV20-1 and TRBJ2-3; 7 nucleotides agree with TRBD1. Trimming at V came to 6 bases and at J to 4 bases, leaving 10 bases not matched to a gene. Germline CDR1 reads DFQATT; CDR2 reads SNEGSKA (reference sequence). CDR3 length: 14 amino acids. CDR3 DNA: TGCAGTGCCCTTGACAGGGATTCCGCAGATACGCAGTATTTT. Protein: CSALDRDSADTQYF.

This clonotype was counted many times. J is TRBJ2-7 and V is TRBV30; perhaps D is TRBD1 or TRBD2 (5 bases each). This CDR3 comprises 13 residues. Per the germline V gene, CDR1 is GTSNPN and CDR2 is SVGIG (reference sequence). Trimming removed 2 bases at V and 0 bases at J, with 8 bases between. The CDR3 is CAWSWGSSYEQYF. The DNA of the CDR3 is TGTGCCTGGAGTTGGGGGAGCTCCTACGAGCAGTACTTC. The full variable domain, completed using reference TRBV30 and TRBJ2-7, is SQTIHQWPATLVQPVGSPLSLECTVEGTSNPNLYWYRQAAGRGLQLLFYSVGIGQISSEVPQNLSASRPQDRQFILSSKKLLLSDSGFYLCAWSWGSSYEQYFGPGTRLTVT.

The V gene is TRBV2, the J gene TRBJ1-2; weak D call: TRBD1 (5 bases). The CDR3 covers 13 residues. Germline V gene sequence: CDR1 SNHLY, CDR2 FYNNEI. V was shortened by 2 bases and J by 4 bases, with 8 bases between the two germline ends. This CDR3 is CASSEMQGYGYTF. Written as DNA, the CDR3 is TGTGCCAGCAGTGAAATGCAGGGCTATGGCTACACCTTC.

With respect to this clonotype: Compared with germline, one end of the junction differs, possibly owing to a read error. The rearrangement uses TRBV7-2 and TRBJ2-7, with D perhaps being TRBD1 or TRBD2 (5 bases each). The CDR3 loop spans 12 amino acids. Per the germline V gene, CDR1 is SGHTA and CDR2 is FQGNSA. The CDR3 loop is CASSAGAYGQYF. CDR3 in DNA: TGTGCCAGCAGCGCCGGGGCCTACGGGCAGTACTTC.

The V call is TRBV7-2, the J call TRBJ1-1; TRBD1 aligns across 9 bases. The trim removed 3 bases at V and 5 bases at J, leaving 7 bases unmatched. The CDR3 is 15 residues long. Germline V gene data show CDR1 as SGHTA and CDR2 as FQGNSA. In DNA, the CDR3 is TGTGCCAGCAGCTTGATGGGACAGGGCACAACTGAAGCTTTCTTT. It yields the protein CASSLMGQGTTEAFF.

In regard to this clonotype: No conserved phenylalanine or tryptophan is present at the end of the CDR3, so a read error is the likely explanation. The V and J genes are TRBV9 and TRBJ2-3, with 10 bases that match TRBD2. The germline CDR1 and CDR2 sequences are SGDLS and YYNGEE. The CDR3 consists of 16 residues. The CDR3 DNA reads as TGCGCCAGCAGCGGGGGGGGCGGGGGCCTCACAGATACGCAGTATCTT. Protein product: CASSGGGGGLTDTQYL.

The CDR3 DNA reads as TGTGCCAGCAGTGGGGCAGGGGAAGCCGGGGGGGCAGAGACCCAGTACTTC. Translation: CASSGAGEAGGAETQYF. The V and J genes are TRBV6-4 and TRBJ2-5; 8 nucleotides align to TRBD2. In germline, CDR1 is MRHNA, CDR2 SNTAGT. J lost 4 bases, V lost 4 bases, and 14 bases had no gene match. This CDR3 is built from 17 residues.

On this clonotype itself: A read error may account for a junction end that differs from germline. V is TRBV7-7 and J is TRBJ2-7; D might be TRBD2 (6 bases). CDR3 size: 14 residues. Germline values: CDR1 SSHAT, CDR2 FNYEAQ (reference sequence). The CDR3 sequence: CASSLVRGNDKQYF. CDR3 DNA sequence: TGTGCTAGCAGCTTAGTTCGGGGGAACGACAAGCAGTACTTC.

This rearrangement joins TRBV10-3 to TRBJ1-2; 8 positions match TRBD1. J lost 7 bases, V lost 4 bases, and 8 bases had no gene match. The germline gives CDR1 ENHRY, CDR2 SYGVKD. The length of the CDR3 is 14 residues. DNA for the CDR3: TGTGCCATCAGTGCGGACAGGGACGTTCGTGGCTACACCTTC. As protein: CAISADRDVRGYTF.

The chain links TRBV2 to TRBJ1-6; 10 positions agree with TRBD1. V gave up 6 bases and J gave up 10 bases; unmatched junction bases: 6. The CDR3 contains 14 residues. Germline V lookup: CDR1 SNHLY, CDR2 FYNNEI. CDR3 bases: TGTGCCAGCAGCCCGACAGGGGGCCTGTCACCCCTCCACTTT. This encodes CASSPTGGLSPLHF.

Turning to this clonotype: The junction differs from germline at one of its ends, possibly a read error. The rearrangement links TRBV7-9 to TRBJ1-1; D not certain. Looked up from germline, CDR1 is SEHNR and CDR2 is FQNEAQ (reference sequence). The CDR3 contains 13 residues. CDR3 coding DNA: TGTGCCAGCAGCTTAACCGGAAACATTGAAGCTTTCTTT. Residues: CASSLTGNIEAFF.

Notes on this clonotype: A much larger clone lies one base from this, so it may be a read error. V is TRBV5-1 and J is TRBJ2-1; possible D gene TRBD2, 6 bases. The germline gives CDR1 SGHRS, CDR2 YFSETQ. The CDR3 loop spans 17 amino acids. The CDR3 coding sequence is TGCGCCAGCAGCTTGGGATTGGGGGGTTATTCCTACGATGAGCAGTTCTTC. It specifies CASSLGLGGYSYDEQFF.

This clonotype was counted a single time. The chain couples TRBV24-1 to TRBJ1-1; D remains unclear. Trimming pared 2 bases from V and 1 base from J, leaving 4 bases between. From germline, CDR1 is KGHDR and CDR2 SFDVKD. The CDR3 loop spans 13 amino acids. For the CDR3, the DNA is TGTGCCACCAGTGATTCCCAGAACACTGAAGCTTTCTTT. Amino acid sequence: CATSDSQNTEAFF.

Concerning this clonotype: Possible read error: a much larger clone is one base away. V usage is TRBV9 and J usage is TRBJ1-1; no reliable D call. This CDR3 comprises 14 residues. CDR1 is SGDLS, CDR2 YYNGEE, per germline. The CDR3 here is CASSVEAANAEAFF. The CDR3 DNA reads TGTGCCAGCAGCGTAGAGGCAGCGAACGCTGAAGCTTTCTTT.

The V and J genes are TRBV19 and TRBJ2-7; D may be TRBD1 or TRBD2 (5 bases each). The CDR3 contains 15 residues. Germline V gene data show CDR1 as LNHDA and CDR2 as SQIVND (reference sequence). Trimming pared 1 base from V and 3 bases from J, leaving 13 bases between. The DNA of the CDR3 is TGTGCCAGTAGTATAGGGACGGGGCCGGGCTACGAGCAGTACTTC. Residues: CASSIGTGPGYEQYF.

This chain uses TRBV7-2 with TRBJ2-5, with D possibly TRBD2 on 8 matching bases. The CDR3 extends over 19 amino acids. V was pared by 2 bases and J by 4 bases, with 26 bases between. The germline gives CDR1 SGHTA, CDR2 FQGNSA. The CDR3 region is CASSLPGGGGRGNRETQYF. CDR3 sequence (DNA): TGTGCCAGCAGCTTACCGGGAGGGGGGGGCAGGGGGAATCGAGAGACCCAGTACTTC.

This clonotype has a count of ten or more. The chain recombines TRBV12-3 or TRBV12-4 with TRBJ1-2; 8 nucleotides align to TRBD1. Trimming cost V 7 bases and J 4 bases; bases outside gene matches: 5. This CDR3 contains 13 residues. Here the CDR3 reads CASTLGQVYGYTF. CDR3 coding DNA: TGTGCCAGCACCCTGGGACAGGTCTATGGCTACACCTTC.

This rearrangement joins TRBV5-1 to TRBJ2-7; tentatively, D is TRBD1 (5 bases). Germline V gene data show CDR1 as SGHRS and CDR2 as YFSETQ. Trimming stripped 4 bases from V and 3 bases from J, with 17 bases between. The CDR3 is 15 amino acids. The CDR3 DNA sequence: TGCGCCAGCAGCCGAAGCTGGGGCGCGAGCTACGAGCAGTACTTC. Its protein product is CASSRSWGASYEQYF. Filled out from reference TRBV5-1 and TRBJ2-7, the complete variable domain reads KAGVTQTPRYLIKTRGQQVTLSCSPISGHRSVSWYQQTPGQGLQFLFEYFSETQRNKGNFPGRFSGRQFSNSRSEMNVSTLELGDSALYLCASSRSWGASYEQYFGPGTRLTVT.

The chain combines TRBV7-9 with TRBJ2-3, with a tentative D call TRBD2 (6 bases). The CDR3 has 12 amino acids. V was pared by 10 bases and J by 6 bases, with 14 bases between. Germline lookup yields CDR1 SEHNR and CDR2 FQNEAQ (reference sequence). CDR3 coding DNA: TGTGCCACATCCCCGGGAGAGGATACGCAGTATTTT. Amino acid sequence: CATSPGEDTQYF. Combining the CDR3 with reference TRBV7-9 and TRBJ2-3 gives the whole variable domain DTGVSQNPRHKITKRGQNVTFRCDPISEHNRLYWYRQTLGQGPEFLTYFQNEAQLEKSRLLSDRFSAERPKGSFSTLEIQRTEQGDSAMYLCATSPGEDTQYFGPGTRLTVL.

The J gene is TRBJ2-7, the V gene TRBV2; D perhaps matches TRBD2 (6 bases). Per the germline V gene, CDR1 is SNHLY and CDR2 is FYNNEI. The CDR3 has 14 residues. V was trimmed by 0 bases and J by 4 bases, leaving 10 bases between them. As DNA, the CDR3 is TGTGCCAGCAGTGAAGCCATGGGGGGATACGAGCAGTACTTC. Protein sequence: CASSEAMGGYEQYF.

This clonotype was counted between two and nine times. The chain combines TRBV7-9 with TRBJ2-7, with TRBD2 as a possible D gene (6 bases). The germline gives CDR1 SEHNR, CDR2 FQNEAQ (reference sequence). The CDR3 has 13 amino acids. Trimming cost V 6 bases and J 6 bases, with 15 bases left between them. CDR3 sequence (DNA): TGTGCCAGCAGTTTAAGGAGGGACGGCGAGCAGTACTTC. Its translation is CASSLRRDGEQYF.